These 30 T cell receptor beta chains originate from one sample sequenced in a study of T cell clonotyping in hematopoietic cell transplantation (dated by TCRdb to the early 2020s). The library came from the immunoSEQ multiplex PCR assay. TCRdb limited this immuneACCESS table to in-frame rearrangements with V and J called. A share of clones is missing; checked studies link under half to unresolved V genes, and the rest is unexplained. This sample holds several thousand clones; roughly 76% were observed only once. More than 4.5% of the sample goes to the ten largest clones. The time point label here, explained by the study, means: 180 days after allo-HCT. The sample consisted of peripheral blood mononuclear cells, taken 180 days after allogeneic stem cell transplant. Receptors were obtained from a female patient aged 50 to 65 who had an allogeneic stem cell transplant from an unrelated donor, so the T cells may come from the graft donor. Some clones in this sample may be carry-over from other donors' samples.

This clone has only one observation. The chain joins TRBV30 to TRBJ1-1; D is uncertain. Deletions cut 4 bases from V and 10 bases from J, with 19 bases between. Germline V gives CDR1 GTSNPN, CDR2 SVGIG (reference sequence). CDR3 length: 13 residues. This CDR3 reads CAWTPQRGKGAFF. The CDR3 region has the DNA TGTGCCTGGACTCCCCAGAGAGGGAAGGGAGCTTTCTTT.

This chain joins TRBV5-6 and TRBJ1-1; perhaps TRBD1 as D (5 bases). V was cut by 3 bases and J by 2 bases, with 14 bases left in between. This CDR3 has 15 residues. Germline V gene lookup returns CDR1 SGHDT and CDR2 YYEEEE. The CDR3, as DNA: TGTGCCAGCAGCTGGGAACGACAGTTAAACACTGAAGCTTTCTTT. Protein product: CASSWERQLNTEAFF.

This clone has just a few counts. Here the CDR3 reads CASSETRANTGELFF. The CDR3 DNA reads TGCGCCAGCAGTGAGACTAGAGCTAACACCGGGGAGCTGTTTTTT. The chain has TRBV10-1 and TRBJ2-2; the D gene is possibly TRBD2 (5 bases). The CDR3 is 15 amino acids. From germline, CDR1 is WNHNN and CDR2 SYGVQD (reference sequence). The ends were cut back, 2 bases at V and 2 bases at J, with 9 bases in the middle.

The chain joins TRBV29-1 to TRBJ1-5; TRBD1 is a possible D gene (5 bases). Trimming cost V 7 bases and J 5 bases, with 15 bases left between them. Germline CDR1 and CDR2: SQVTM and ANQGSEA. The CDR3 sequence is 13 residues long. The CDR3 region has the DNA TGCAGCGGGGGGTCCTCGCAGGATCAGCCCCAGCATTTT. This encodes CSGGSSQDQPQHF.

This chain connects TRBV7-2 to TRBJ2-2; D may be TRBD1 or TRBD2 (5 bases each). CDR1 is SGHTA and CDR2 is FQGNSA in the germline V gene. V was pared by 1 base and J by 6 bases, with 12 bases between. The CDR3 consists of 15 residues. CDR3 coding DNA: TGTGCCAGCAGCTTAGTACGGCGAGGGGCCGGGGAGCTGTTTTTT. Translation gives CASSLVRRGAGELFF. Looking up the rest from reference TRBV7-2 and TRBJ2-2 gives the full variable domain: GAGVSQSPSNKVTEKGKDVELRCDPISGHTALYWYRQSLGQGLEFLIYFQGNSAPDKSGLPSDRFSAERTGGSVSTLTIQRTQQEDSAVYLCASSLVRRGAGELFFGEGSRLTVL.

The chain carries TRBV28 and TRBJ2-7; 12 nucleotides align to TRBD2. Germline CDR1 is MDHEN and CDR2 is SYDVKM. The CDR3 contains 15 residues. After removal of 4 bases from V and 4 bases from J, the junction contained 5 bases not matched to a gene. Written as DNA, the CDR3 is TGTGCCAGCAGTTCCTCACTAGCGGGAGGATACGAGCAGTACTTC. This gives the protein CASSSSLAGGYEQYF. The variable domain in full, with the rest retrieved from reference TRBV28 and TRBJ2-7, is DVKVTQSSRYLVKRTGEKVFLECVQDMDHENMFWYRQDPGLGLRLIYFSYDVKMKEKGDIPEGYSVSREKKERFSLILESASTNQTSMYLCASSSSLAGGYEQYFGPGTRLTVT.

This chain's CDR3 is CSGQTSGNTIYF. DNA for the CDR3: TGCAGCGGACAGACCTCTGGAAACACCATATATTTT. The gene calls are TRBV29-1 and TRBJ1-3; tentatively, D is TRBD1 (5 bases). CDR1 is SQVTM, CDR2 ANQGSEA, per germline. Trimming left V 7 bases short and J 0 bases short, with 7 bases between. The CDR3 is 12 amino acids.

The genes are TRBV10-3 and TRBJ2-7; 8 bases fit TRBD2. Germline V gene lookup returns CDR1 ENHRY and CDR2 SYGVKD. With 3 bases clipped from V and 1 base from J, the junction kept 5 bases outside the gene matches. The CDR3 sequence is 15 residues long. For the CDR3, the DNA is TGTGCCATCAGTGACCGCGGACTAGCATCCTACGAGCAGTACTTC. This codes for CAISDRGLASYEQYF.

This clone came up a few times. The gene calls are TRBV27 and TRBJ2-6, with D uncertain. This CDR3 has 13 residues. Trimming removed 10 bases at V and 0 bases at J, with 7 bases between. Germline V gene lookup returns CDR1 MNHEY and CDR2 SMNVEV (reference sequence). Here the CDR3 reads CATQASGANVLTF. The CDR3 DNA is TGTGCCACCCAAGCCTCTGGGGCCAACGTCCTGACTTTC.

This clone was counted only a few times. The chain carries TRBV5-4 and TRBJ1-5, with D hard to call. The CDR3 runs 15 residues. The germline V and J ends were trimmed by 3 bases and 1 base, with 11 bases remaining between them. Germline CDR1 and CDR2: SGHNT and YYREEE (reference sequence). DNA of the CDR3: TGTGCCAGCAGCTCGGGGTTGGACAGCAATCAGCCCCAGCATTTT. It specifies CASSSGLDSNQPQHF.

The chain links TRBV15 to TRBJ2-3, with TRBD2 matching 7 bases. Per the germline V gene, CDR1 is LNHNV and CDR2 is YYDKDF (reference sequence). Unmatched junction bases numbered 6, after V lost 1 base and J lost 2 bases. The CDR3 runs to 16 residues. For the CDR3, the DNA is TGTGCCACCAGCAGAGTCCCCCTAGCGGCCACAGATACGCAGTATTTT. Protein: CATSRVPLAATDTQYF. Full variable domain (outside the CDR3, taken from reference TRBV15 and TRBJ2-3): DAMVIQNPRYQVTQFGKPVTLSCSQTLNHNVMYWYQQKSSQAPKLLFHYYDKDFNNEADTPDNFQSRRPNTSFCFLDIRSPGLGDTAMYLCATSRVPLAATDTQYFGPGTRLTVL.

The chain combines TRBV5-1 with TRBJ2-3; D is perhaps TRBD1 (6 bases). The V gene's germline CDR1 is SGHRS and CDR2 YFSETQ. There are 16 residues in the CDR3. V was clipped by 0 bases and J by 7 bases, with 18 bases between them. This chain's CDR3 is CASSLDVQGKGNTQYF. CDR3 nucleotides: TGCGCCAGCAGCTTGGATGTGCAGGGGAAAGGAAATACGCAGTATTTT.

The chain combines TRBV9 with TRBJ1-2; 7 bases line up with TRBD1. The V gene end was trimmed by 3 bases and the J gene end by 2 bases; junction bases not matched to a gene: 4. The germline V gene encodes CDR1 SGDLS and CDR2 YYNGEE. The CDR3 runs to 14 residues. DNA of the CDR3: TGTGCCAGCAGCGATCAGGGGGGAAACTATGGCTACACCTTC. Translation gives CASSDQGGNYGYTF.

V is TRBV19 and J is TRBJ1-4; 7 bases align to TRBD1. In germline, CDR1 is LNHDA, CDR2 SQIVND (reference sequence). Trimming at V came to 6 bases and at J to 5 bases, leaving 9 bases not matched to a gene. The CDR3 runs 15 residues. The CDR3, as DNA: TGTGCCAGTAGCCGTAACAGGGGCGGGAATGAAAAACTGTTTTTT. Translation: CASSRNRGGNEKLFF.

V and J are TRBV19 and TRBJ1-4; D is ambiguous. This CDR3 is built from 16 residues. The V and J ends lost 0 bases and 6 bases respectively, with 14 bases between them. Looked up from germline, CDR1 is LNHDA and CDR2 is SQIVND (reference sequence). The chain's CDR3 is CASSIDRIGGDEKLFF. The CDR3 DNA reads TGTGCCAGTAGTATAGATCGGATAGGTGGGGATGAAAAACTGTTTTTT. The full variable domain, rest sourced from reference TRBV19 and TRBJ1-4, is DGGITQSPKYLFRKEGQNVTLSCEQNLNHDAMYWYRQDPGQGLRLIYYSQIVNDFQKGDIAEGYSVSREKKESFPLTVTSAQKNPTAFYLCASSIDRIGGDEKLFFGSGTQLSVL.

This clone was picked up a small number of times. This chain uses TRBV4-2 with TRBJ1-5, with D perhaps TRBD1 (6 bases). Trimming cost V 5 bases and J 6 bases, with 14 bases left between them. CDR3 length: 14 amino acids. The germline CDR1 and CDR2 sequences are LGHNA and YNFKEQ. The CDR3 DNA is TGTGCCAGCAGCGGACGGACAGACTCTCAGCCCCAGCATTTT. Translated, it gives CASSGRTDSQPQHF.

The V gene is TRBV2, the J gene TRBJ2-7, with 10 bases identical to TRBD1. The V gene end was trimmed by 8 bases and the J gene end by 3 bases; junction bases not matched to a gene: 10. Germline V gene lookup returns CDR1 SNHLY and CDR2 FYNNEI. CDR3 length: 15 amino acids. The CDR3 reads CASFPSGTGDYEQYF. CDR3 sequence (DNA): TGTGCCAGCTTTCCTTCCGGGACAGGGGACTACGAGCAGTACTTC. Supplemented by reference TRBV2 and TRBJ2-7, the full variable domain reads EPEVTQTPSHQVTQMGQEVILRCVPISNHLYFYWYRQILGQKVEFLVSFYNNEISEKSEIFDDQFSVERPDGSNFTLKIRSTKLEDSAMYFCASFPSGTGDYEQYFGPGTRLTVT.

The V gene is TRBV27, the J gene TRBJ1-5; TRBD1 agrees at 12 bases. V trimming: 7 bases; J trimming: 5 bases; junction bases outside the gene matches: 3. The germline gives CDR1 MNHEY, CDR2 SMNVEV (reference sequence). CDR3 size: 14 residues. This CDR3 reads CASTGTGGDQPQHF. CDR3 DNA sequence: TGTGCCAGCACCGGGACAGGGGGCGATCAGCCCCAGCATTTT.

The rearrangement links TRBV18 to TRBJ2-2; D possibly corresponds to TRBD1 (5 bases). The V and J ends lost 3 bases and 2 bases respectively, with 13 bases between them. Germline V gene data show CDR1 as KGHSH and CDR2 as LQKENI. This CDR3 is built from 16 residues. CDR3 amino acids: CASSPQVWTNTGELFF. As DNA, the CDR3 is TGTGCCAGCTCACCCCAGGTATGGACAAACACCGGGGAGCTGTTTTTT.

This clone was found a few times. V and J are TRBV29-1 and TRBJ2-7; D unresolved. CDR3 size: 11 residues. Germline V CDR1 and CDR2: SQVTM, ANQGSEA. The CDR3 DNA is TGCGGTTGTAGCAGAAACTACGAGCAGTACTTC. Protein product: CGCSRNYEQYF.

This clone was detected once. The chain carries TRBV15 and TRBJ1-2; D gene unclear. The CDR3 is 14 amino acids. The V end lost 0 bases, the J end lost 4 bases, and 9 bases lay between the germline ends. Germline assignment: CDR1 LNHNV and CDR2 YYDKDF (reference sequence). CDR3 coding DNA: TGTGCCACCAGCAGAGAACTGGGGATCTATGGCTACACCTTC. Translating gives CATSRELGIYGYTF. The variable domain in full, with the rest retrieved from reference TRBV15 and TRBJ1-2, is DAMVIQNPRYQVTQFGKPVTLSCSQTLNHNVMYWYQQKSSQAPKLLFHYYDKDFNNEADTPDNFQSRRPNTSFCFLDIRSPGLGDTAMYLCATSRELGIYGYTFGSGTRLTVV.

This clone was counted a single time. The CDR3 is CASSLASGEINEQYF. The CDR3 DNA reads TGCGCCAGCAGCTTGGCTAGCGGGGAGATAAACGAGCAGTACTTC. The chain recombines TRBV5-1 with TRBJ2-5; 9 nucleotides agree with TRBD2. The J call may be wrong; the DNA end is better matched by TRBJ2-7. The length of the CDR3 is 15 residues. In germline, CDR1 is SGHRS, CDR2 YFSETQ.

The V and J genes are TRBV9 and TRBJ2-3; TRBD2 matches at 8 bases. Germline values: CDR1 SGDLS, CDR2 YYNGEE. The CDR3 is 21 amino acids. Trimming cost V 4 bases and J 2 bases; bases outside gene matches: 24. As DNA, the CDR3 is TGTGCCAGCAGCTCAGGAGTCGGCGGGAGGCCCGGAGGGGTGCTCACAGATACGCAGTATTTT. Its translation: CASSSGVGGRPGGVLTDTQYF. The full variable domain, rest sourced from reference TRBV9 and TRBJ2-3, is DSGVTQTPKHLITATGQRVTLRCSPRSGDLSVYWYQQSLDQGLQFLIQYYNGEERAKGNILERFSAQQFPDLHSELNLSSLELGDSALYFCASSSGVGGRPGGVLTDTQYFGPGTRLTVL.

This sequence joins TRBV28 and TRBJ2-3; a possible D gene is TRBD2 (6 bases). Germline CDR1 is MDHEN and CDR2 is SYDVKM. V was pared by 4 bases and J by 2 bases, with 19 bases between. The CDR3 spans 17 residues. The CDR3 DNA sequence: TGTGCCAGCAGTTCGCCTTCCGGACTATTGAACACAGATACGCAGTATTTT. This codes for CASSSPSGLLNTDTQYF.

The V call is TRBV4-2, the J call TRBJ2-7; 7 nucleotides agree with TRBD1. CDR1 LGHNA and CDR2 YNFKEQ come from the germline V gene. The V and J ends lost 1 base and 5 bases, in that order; junction bases with no gene match: 5. This CDR3 is 14 amino acids long. The CDR3 loop reads CASSQGTGLHEQYF. The CDR3 nucleotides read TGTGCCAGCAGCCAAGGGACAGGACTCCACGAGCAGTACTTC.

This clone was detected only a few times. The same CDR3 can be traced to other DNA sequences in this sample. This chain joins TRBV29-1 and TRBJ1-2, with D unresolved. The V end was cut by 3 bases, the J end by 4 bases, with 3 bases between. CDR1 is SQVTM, CDR2 ANQGSEA, per germline. CDR3 size: 10 residues. The CDR3 protein is CSVEGYGYTF. DNA of the CDR3: TGCAGCGTTGAGGGCTATGGCTACACCTTC.

The rearrangement joins TRBV29-1 to TRBJ1-1; D is undetermined. The CDR3 is 14 residues long. CDR1 and CDR2 from the germline V gene are SQVTM and ANQGSEA. With 7 bases removed from V and 0 bases from J, the gap between germline ends came to 15 bases. The CDR3 DNA reads TGCAGCGCCCCTGGAGCGGGTCTGAACACTGAAGCTTTCTTT. Its protein product is CSAPGAGLNTEAFF.

This clone was found once. The V gene is TRBV27, the J gene TRBJ2-7, with no clear D. With 5 bases removed from V and 6 bases from J, the gap between germline ends came to 14 bases. Germline CDR1 MNHEY, CDR2 SMNVEV (reference sequence). The CDR3 is 13 residues long. CDR3 DNA: TGTGCCAGCAGTATCTACCGTAGTGCCGAGCAGTACTTC. Its translation: CASSIYRSAEQYF.

The CDR3 is CAWSPLGHLNTEAFF. The CDR3 nucleotides are TGTGCCTGGAGTCCCTTGGGACACCTGAACACTGAAGCTTTCTTT. This rearrangement joins TRBV30 to TRBJ1-1; D might be TRBD1 (6 bases). The CDR3 loop spans 15 amino acids. CDR1 and CDR2 (germline): GTSNPN, SVGIG (reference sequence). V lost 2 bases, J lost 0 bases, and 13 bases lay in between. Full variable domain (outside the CDR3, taken from reference TRBV30 and TRBJ1-1): SQTIHQWPATLVQPVGSPLSLECTVEGTSNPNLYWYRQAAGRGLQLLFYSVGIGQISSEVPQNLSASRPQDRQFILSSKKLLLSDSGFYLCAWSPLGHLNTEAFFGQGTRLTVV.

The chain joins TRBV28 to TRBJ1-5, with TRBD1 matching 9 bases. The CDR3 sequence is 13 residues long. Per the germline V gene, CDR1 is MDHEN and CDR2 is SYDVKM. V was clipped by 3 bases and J by 6 bases; unmatched bases: 0. CDR3 residues: CASSLDRGQPQHF. As DNA, the CDR3 is TGTGCCAGCAGTTTGGACAGGGGTCAGCCCCAGCATTTT. Full variable domain (missing parts from reference TRBV28 and TRBJ1-5): DVKVTQSSRYLVKRTGEKVFLECVQDMDHENMFWYRQDPGLGLRLIYFSYDVKMKEKGDIPEGYSVSREKKERFSLILESASTNQTSMYLCASSLDRGQPQHFGDGTRLSIL.